Sequencing of this T cell receptor beta chain was carried out in a study of blood T cell repertoires in COVID-19. TCRdb's copy holds only in-frame clones and misses some; the assay was immunoSEQ multiplex PCR. The sample carries 260,000 or so clones, around 88% recorded once. The V end lost 4 bases, the J end lost 3 bases, and 5 bases lay between the germline ends. This CDR3 contains 12 residues. CDR1 and CDR2 (germline): SGHRS, YFSETQ. The sequenced sample was PBMCs or T cells enriched from blood (not recorded which). The rearrangement joins TRBV5-1 to TRBJ2-1; D remains unclear. The TCR was taken from a middle-aged woman with acute COVID-19. The CDR3 protein is CASSAVYNEQFF. The CDR3 DNA follows: TGCGCCAGCAGCGCGGTCTACAATGAGCAGTTCTTC.